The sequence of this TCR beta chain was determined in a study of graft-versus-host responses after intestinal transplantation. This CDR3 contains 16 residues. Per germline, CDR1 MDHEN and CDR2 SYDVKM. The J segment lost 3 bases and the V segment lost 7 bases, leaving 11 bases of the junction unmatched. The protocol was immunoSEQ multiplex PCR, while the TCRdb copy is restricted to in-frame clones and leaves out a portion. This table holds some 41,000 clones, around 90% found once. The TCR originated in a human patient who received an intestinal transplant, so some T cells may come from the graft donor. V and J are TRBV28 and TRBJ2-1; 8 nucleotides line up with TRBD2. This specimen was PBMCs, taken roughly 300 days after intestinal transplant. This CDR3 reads CASTSSGLVDYNEQFF. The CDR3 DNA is TGTGCCAGCACCTCTTCGGGACTAGTTGACTACAATGAGCAGTTCTTC.